This T cell receptor beta chain stems from a study of blood T cell repertoires in COVID-19. The wider study: Italy, Spain and the United States were the sources of the convalescent and acute COVID-19 samples. The analysed material was cDNA or gDNA that came from T cells, B-cell-depleted T cells, or PBMCs.

V lost 4 bases to trimming and J lost 7 bases, with 14 bases between them. The CDR3 spans 13 residues. Looked up from germline, CDR1 is SGHDT and CDR2 is YYEEEE. In the authors' workflow: Researchers report that nucleated cell counts were estimated from reference gene primer amplification. Generated by immunoSEQ multiplex PCR, the TCRdb table keeps only in-frame clones and is missing some. V, J and clone size derive from that table, while D and trimming were established from the DNA sequence. The sample has about 480,000 clones, roughly nine tenths seen once; the top ten hold around 8%. Recruited during active infection, patients (from Seattle) were subsequently followed longitudinally.

The source is a woman in her forties or fifties with COVID-19, enrolled during active disease. The sample comprised peripheral blood. J is TRBJ1-1 and V is TRBV5-6; maybe TRBD1 (5 bases). In DNA form, the CDR3 reads TGTGCCAGCAGCCAGGGCAGGGCGGATGAAGCTTTCTTT. It encodes CASSQGRADEAFF.